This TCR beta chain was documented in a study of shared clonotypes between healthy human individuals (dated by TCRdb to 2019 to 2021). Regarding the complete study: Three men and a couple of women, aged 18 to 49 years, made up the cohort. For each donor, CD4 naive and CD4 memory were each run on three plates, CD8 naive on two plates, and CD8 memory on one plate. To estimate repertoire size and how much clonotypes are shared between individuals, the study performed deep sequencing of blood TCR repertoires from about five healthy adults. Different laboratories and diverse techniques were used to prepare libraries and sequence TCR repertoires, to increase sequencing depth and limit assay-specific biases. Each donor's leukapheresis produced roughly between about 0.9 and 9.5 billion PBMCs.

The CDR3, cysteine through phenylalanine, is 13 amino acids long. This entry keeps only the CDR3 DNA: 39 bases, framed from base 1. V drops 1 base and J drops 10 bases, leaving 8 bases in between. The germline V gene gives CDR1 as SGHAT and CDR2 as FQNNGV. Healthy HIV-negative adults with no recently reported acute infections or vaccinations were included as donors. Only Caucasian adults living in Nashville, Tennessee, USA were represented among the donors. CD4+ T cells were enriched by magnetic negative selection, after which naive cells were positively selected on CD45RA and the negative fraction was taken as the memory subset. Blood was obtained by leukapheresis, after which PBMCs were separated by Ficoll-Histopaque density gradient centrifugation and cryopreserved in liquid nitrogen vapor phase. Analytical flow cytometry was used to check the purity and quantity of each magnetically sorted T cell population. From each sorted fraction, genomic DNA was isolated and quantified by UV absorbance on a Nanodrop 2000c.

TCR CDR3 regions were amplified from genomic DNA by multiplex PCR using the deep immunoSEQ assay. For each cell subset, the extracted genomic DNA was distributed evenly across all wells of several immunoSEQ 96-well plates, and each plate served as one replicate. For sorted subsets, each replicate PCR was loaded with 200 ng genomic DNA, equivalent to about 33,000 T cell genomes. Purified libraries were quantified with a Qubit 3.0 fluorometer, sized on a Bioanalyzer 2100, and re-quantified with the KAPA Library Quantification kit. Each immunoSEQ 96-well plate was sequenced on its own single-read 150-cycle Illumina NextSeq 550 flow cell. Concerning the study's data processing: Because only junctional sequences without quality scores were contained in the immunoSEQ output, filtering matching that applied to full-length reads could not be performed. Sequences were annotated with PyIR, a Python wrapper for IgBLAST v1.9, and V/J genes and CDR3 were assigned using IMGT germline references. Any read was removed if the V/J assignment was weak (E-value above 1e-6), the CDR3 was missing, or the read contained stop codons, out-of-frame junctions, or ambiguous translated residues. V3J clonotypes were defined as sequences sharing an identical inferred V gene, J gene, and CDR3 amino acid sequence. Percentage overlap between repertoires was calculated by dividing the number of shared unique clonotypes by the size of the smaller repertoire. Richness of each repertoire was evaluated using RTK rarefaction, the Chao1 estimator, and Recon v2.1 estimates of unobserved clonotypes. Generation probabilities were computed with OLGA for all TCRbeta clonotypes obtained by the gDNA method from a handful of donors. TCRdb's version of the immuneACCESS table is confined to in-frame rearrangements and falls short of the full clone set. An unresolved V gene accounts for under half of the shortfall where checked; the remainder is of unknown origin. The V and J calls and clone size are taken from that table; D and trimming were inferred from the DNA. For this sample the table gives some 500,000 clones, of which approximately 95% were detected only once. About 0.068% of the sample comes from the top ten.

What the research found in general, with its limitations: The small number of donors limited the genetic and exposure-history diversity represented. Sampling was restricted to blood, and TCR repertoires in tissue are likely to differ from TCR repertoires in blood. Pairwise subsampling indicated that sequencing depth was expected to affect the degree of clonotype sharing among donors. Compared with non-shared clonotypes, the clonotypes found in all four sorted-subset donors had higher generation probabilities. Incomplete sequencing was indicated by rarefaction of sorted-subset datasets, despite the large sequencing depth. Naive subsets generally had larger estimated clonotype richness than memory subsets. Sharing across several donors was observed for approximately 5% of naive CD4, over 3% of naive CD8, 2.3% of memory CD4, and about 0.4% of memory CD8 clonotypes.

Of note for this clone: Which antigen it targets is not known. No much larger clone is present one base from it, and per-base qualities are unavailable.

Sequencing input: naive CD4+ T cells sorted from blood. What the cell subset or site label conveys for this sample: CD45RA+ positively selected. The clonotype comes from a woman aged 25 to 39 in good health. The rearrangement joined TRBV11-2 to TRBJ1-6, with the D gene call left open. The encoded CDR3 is CASSLAVGSPLHF. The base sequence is TGTGCCAGCAGCTTAGCGGTGGGGTCACCCCTCCACTTT. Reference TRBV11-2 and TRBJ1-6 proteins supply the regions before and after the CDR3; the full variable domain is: EAGVAQSPRYKIIEKRQSVAFWCNPISGHATLYWYQQILGQGPKLLIQFQNNGVVDDSQLPKDRFSAERLKGVDSTLKIQPAKLEDSAVYLCASSLAVGSPLHFGNGTRLTVT.